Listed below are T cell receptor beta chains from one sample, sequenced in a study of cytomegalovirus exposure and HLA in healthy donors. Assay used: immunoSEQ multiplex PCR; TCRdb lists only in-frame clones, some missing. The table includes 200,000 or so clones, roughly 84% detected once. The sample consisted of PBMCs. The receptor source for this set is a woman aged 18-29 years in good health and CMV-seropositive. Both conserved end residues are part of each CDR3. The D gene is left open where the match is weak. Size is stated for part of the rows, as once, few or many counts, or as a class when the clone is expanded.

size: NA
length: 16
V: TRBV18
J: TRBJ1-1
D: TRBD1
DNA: TGTGCCAGCTCACCACCTCAGGACAGGTGGAACACTGAAGCTTTCTTT
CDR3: CASSPPQDRWNTEAFF

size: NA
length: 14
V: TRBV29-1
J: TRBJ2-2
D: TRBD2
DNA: TGCAGCGTTCCTGGGGGGGTTAGAACCGGGGAGCTGTTTTTT
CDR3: CSVPGGVRTGELFF

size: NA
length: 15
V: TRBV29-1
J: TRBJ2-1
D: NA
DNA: TGCAGCGTTGAAAAGGGGTTTGGCCGGTACAATGAGCAGTTCTTC
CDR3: CSVEKGFGRYNEQFF

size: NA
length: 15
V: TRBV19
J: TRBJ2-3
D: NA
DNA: TGTGCCAGTAGACCTACGGGAGCCCACACAGATACGCAGTATTTT
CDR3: CASRPTGAHTDTQYF

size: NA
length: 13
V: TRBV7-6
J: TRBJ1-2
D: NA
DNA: TGTGCCAGCAGCTTAGGGTCCGGGGATGGCTACACCTTC
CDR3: CASSLGSGDGYTF

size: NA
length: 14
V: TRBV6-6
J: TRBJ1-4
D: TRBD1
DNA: TGTGCCAGCAGGTGGACAGGGACTAATGAAAAACTGTTTTTT
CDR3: CASRWTGTNEKLFF

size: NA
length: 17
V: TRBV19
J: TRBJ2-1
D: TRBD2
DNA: TGTGCCAGTAGTACCTCCTCTAGCGGTTTCTCCTACAATGAGCAGTTCTTC
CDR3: CASSTSSSGFSYNEQFF

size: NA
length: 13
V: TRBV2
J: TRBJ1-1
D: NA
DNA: TGTGCCAGCAGTGTAATTCTGAACACTGAAGCTTTCTTT
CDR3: CASSVILNTEAFF

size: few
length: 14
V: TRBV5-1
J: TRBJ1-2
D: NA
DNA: TGCGCCAGCAGTCCCGCGATACCCAACTATGGCTACACCTTC
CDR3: CASSPAIPNYGYTF

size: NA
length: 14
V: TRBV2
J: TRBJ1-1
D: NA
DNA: TGTGCCAGCAGTGATTGGGGCGGGAACACTGAAGCTTTCTTT
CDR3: CASSDWGGNTEAFF

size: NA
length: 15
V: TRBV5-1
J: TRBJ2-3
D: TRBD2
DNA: TGCGCCAGCAGCTCCGACGGAGCGGGAGGGGGTACGCAGTATTTT
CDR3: CASSSDGAGGGTQYF

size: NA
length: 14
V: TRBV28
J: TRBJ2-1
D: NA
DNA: TGTGCCAGCAAAACCGCTAGCGACTACAATGAGCAGTTCTTC
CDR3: CASKTASDYNEQFF

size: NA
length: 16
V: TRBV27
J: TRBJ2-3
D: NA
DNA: TGTGCCAGCAGTCCCCGAGGTGGTGTGGGCACAGATACGCAGTATTTT
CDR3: CASSPRGGVGTDTQYF

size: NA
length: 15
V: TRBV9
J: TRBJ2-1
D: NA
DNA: TGTGCCAGCAGCGTAGACGGGGGCTCCTACAATGAGCAGTTCTTC
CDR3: CASSVDGGSYNEQFF

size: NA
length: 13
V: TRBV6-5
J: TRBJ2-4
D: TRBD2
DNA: TGTGCCAGCAGAAGAAGTCTAGCGGGCTTTCAGTACTTC
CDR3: CASRRSLAGFQYF

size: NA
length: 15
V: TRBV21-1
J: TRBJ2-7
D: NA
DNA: TGTGCCAGCAGCAAAAAGGGCAGGGGGACCTACGAGCAGTACTTC
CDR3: CASSKKGRGTYEQYF

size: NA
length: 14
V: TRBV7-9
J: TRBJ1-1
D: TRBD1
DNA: TGTGCCAGCAGCGAGGGACAGGTCAACACTGAAGCTTTCTTT
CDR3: CASSEGQVNTEAFF

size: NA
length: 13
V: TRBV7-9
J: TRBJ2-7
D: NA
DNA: TGTGCCAGCAGCCCACTACTGGCCTACGAGCAGTACTTC
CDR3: CASSPLLAYEQYF

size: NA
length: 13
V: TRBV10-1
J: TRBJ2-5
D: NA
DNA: TGCGCCAGCAGTGAGTACACCGAAGAGACCCAGTACTTC
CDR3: CASSEYTEETQYF

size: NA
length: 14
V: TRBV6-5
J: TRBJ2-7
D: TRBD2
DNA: TGTGCCAGCACCAGAAGCGGGAGTTTCAACGAGCAGTACTTC
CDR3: CASTRSGSFNEQYF

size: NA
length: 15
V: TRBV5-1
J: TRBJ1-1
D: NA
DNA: TGCGCCAGCAGCTACGTTACAGGGATGAACACTGAAGCTTTCTTT
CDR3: CASSYVTGMNTEAFF

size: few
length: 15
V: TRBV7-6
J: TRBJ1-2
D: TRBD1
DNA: TGTGCCAGCAGCCCCGGACAGGGGGGGGCCCGCGGCTACACCTTC
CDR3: CASSPGQGGARGYTF

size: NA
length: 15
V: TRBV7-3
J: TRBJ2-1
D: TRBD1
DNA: TGTGCCAGCAGCTTTGGGACAGGGGTTGCAAATGAGCAGTTCTTC
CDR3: CASSFGTGVANEQFF

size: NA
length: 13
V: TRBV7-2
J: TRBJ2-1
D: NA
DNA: TGTGCCAGCAGCTTAGCGACGGGGGATGAGCAGTTCTTC
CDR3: CASSLATGDEQFF

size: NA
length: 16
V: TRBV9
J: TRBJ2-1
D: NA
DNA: TGTGCCAGCAGCGTAGGGGTCGGAGCCTCCTACAATGAGCAGTTCTTC
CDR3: CASSVGVGASYNEQFF

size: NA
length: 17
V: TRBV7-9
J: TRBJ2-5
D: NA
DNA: TGTGCCATTCCCCGCTTCTCCAGGGGAAGGTCTGGGGAGACCCAGTACTTC
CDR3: CAIPRFSRGRSGETQYF

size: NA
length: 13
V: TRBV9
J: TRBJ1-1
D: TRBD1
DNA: TGTGCCAGCAGCGCGACAGGGAGCACTGAAGCTTTCTTT
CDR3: CASSATGSTEAFF

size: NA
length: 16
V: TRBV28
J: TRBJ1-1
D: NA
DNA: TGTGCCAGCAGTTTGCAGGGTGGAAACACGAACACTGAAGCTTTCTTT
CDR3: CASSLQGGNTNTEAFF

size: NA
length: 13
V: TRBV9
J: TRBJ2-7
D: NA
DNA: TGTGCCAGCAGCGTAGTGAGGATTTACGAGCAGTACTTC
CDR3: CASSVVRIYEQYF

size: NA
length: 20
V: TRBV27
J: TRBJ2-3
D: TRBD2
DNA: TGTGCCAGCAGTTTATACCTCCGGACTAGCGGGAGGGGAGGGACAGATACGCAGTATTTT
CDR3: CASSLYLRTSGRGGTDTQYF

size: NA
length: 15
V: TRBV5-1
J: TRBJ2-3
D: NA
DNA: TGCGCCAGCAGCCTCGGGACTCCTTCGAGAGATACGCAGTATTTT
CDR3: CASSLGTPSRDTQYF

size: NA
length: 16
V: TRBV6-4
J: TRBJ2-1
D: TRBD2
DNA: TGTGCCAGCAGTGCACTAGCGGGAGGTCTGACCAATGAGCAGTTCTTC
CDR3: CASSALAGGLTNEQFF

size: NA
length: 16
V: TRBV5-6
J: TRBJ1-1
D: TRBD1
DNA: TGTGCCAGCATCCTGGGACAGGGCTACCCGAACACTGAAGCTTTCTTT
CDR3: CASILGQGYPNTEAFF

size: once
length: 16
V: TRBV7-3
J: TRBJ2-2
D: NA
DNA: TGTGCCAGCAGCTTAGCTCGTCTCGGGTTGGCCGGGGAGCTGTTTTTT
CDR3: CASSLARLGLAGELFF

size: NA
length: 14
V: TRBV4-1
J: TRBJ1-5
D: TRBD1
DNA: TGCGCCAGCAGCCAAGCGGGACAGGGGCAGCCCCAGCATTTT
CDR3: CASSQAGQGQPQHF

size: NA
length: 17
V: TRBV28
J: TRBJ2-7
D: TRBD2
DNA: TGTGCCAGCAGTCAGGGGACTAGCGGGGCCTTCTCCTACGAGCAGTACTTC
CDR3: CASSQGTSGAFSYEQYF

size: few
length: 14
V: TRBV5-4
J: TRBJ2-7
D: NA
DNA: TGTGCCAGCAGCTTGGCGGTATCCTCCTACGAGCAGTACTTC
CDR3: CASSLAVSSYEQYF

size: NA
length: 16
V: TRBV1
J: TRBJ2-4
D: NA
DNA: TGCACCAGCAGCCCGTCCGAGGGCCCCACCAAAAACATTCAGTACTTC
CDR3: CTSSPSEGPTKNIQYF

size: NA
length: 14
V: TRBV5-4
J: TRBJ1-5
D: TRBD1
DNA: TGTGCCAGCAGCTTTTCAGGGGGCGATCAGCCCCAGCATTTT
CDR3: CASSFSGGDQPQHF

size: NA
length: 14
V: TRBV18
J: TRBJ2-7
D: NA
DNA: TGTGCCAGCTCCCCCCCCAGCGGGCGGGGCGAGCAGTACTTC
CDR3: CASSPPSGRGEQYF

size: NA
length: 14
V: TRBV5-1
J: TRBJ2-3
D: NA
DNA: TGCGCCAGCAGATTTGGGAGTTCGTCAGATACGCAGTATTTT
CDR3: CASRFGSSSDTQYF

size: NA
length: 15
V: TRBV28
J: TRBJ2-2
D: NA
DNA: TGTGCCAGCATCAACCGGGACAAGAACACCGGGGAGCTGTTTTTT
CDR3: CASINRDKNTGELFF

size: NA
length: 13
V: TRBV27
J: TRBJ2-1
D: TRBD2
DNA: TGTGCCAGCAGAGCAGCGGGGGGAAATGAGCAGTTCTTC
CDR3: CASRAAGGNEQFF

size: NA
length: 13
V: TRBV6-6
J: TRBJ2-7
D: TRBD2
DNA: TGTGCCAGCAGCCGACTAGCGGGCCACGAGCAGTACTTC
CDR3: CASSRLAGHEQYF

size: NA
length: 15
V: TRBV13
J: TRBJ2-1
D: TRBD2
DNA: TGTGCCAGCAGCTTCGCGGGAGGGAATTACCATGAGCAGTTCTTC
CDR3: CASSFAGGNYHEQFF

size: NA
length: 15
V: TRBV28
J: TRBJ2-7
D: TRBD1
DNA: TGTGCCAGCAGTTTATGGGGACAGGACCCCTACGAGCAGTACTTC
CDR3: CASSLWGQDPYEQYF

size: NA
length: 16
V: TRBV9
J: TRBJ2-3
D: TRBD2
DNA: TGTGCCAGCAGCGTAGGAAATAGCGGGAGCTCAGATACGCAGTATTTT
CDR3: CASSVGNSGSSDTQYF

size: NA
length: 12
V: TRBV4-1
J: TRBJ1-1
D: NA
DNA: TGCGCCAGCAGCGGCAGGGGCACTGAAGCTTTCTTT
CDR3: CASSGRGTEAFF

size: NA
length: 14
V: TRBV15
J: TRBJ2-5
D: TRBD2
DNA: TGTGCCACCAGCAGAGATCGCGGGGGGGAGACCCAGTACTTC
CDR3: CATSRDRGGETQYF

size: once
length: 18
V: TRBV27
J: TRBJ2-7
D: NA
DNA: TGTGCCAGCAGTTTATTCCAAGTTTCGGGCGGGTTCCTCTACGAGCAGTACTTC
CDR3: CASSLFQVSGGFLYEQYF

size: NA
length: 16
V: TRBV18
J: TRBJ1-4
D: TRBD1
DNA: TGTGCCAGCTCACCACTTGAGGACAGGGGGGATGAAAAACTGTTTTTT
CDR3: CASSPLEDRGDEKLFF

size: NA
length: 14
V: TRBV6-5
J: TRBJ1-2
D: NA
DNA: TGTGCCAGCAGTTACTCGGGAGGACTCTATGGCTACACCTTC
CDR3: CASSYSGGLYGYTF

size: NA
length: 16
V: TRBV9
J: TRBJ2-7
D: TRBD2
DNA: TGTGCCAGCAGCGCCGATCTAGCGGGAGGCCTATACGAGCAGTACTTC
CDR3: CASSADLAGGLYEQYF

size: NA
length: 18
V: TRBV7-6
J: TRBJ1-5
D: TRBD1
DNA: TGTGCCAGCAGCTTAGTACGGGGGACAGGGGTCGGCGATCAGCCCCAGCATTTT
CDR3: CASSLVRGTGVGDQPQHF